This TCR beta chain was observed in a study of T cell responses to AZD1222 COVID-19 vaccine. Regarding the study as a whole: It was only five to seven AZD1222 recipients who were seropositive at baseline. An increase in Spike-specific TCR breadth and depth was observed after two AZD1222 doses. Donors in the cohort were predominantly white British and more often female, and clonal diversity was possibly underestimated.

As to this clone: Its antigen remains unidentified.

The protocol was immunoSEQ multiplex PCR, while the TCRdb copy is restricted to in-frame clones and leaves out a portion. The data hold under 200,000 clones, with around 90% observed a single time. Trimming took off 0 bases at V and 5 bases at J, with 10 bases between the two ends. Germline-derived CDR1 and CDR2 are SGHTA and FQGNSA. The length of the CDR3 is 14 residues. The source was peripheral blood, collected on day 0 of AZD1222 vaccination. The TCR sequence derives from an adult in good health. V and J are TRBV7-2 and TRBJ2-5, with unresolved D. The CDR3 sequence is CASSLASMVETQYF. As DNA, the CDR3 is TGTGCCAGCAGCTTAGCGTCCATGGTCGAGACCCAGTACTTC.